Listed below are T cell receptor beta chains from one sample, sequenced in a study of blood T cell repertoires in COVID-19. Profiled with immunoSEQ multiplex PCR; TCRdb holds only in-frame clones, not every one. The sample contains 200,000 to 250,000 clones, 75% to 85% of which appear only once. The source material was peripheral blood. These receptors all come from a woman of 80 years or more with COVID-19, enrolled during active disease. The CDR3 runs from the conserved cysteine through the conserved F or W. A D gene is named only where the DNA matches it firmly. Size values are once, few and many counts, or a class for expanded clones, and some rows have none.

TRBJ2-7 | NA | TRBD1 | TRBV6-6 | TGTGCCAGCAGTTACTCTTTCCAAAGACAGGGCAGCGAGCAGTACTTC | CASSYSFQRQGSEQYF
TRBJ1-1 | NA | NA | TRBV30 | TGTGCCTGGATGGGGGGTAACACTGAAGCTTTCTTT | CAWMGGNTEAFF
TRBJ2-7 | NA | TRBD2 | TRBV4-2 | TGTGCCAGCGAAGCGGGGGACGGTTACGAGCAGTACTTC | CASEAGDGYEQYF
TRBJ1-1 | many | TRBD1 | TRBV7-2 | TGTGCCAGCAGCGCTAACAGGGGGCGCGGTAACACTGAAGCTTTCTTT | CASSANRGRGNTEAFF
TRBJ1-6 | once | NA | TRBV2 | TGTGCCAGCAGGGCCCGGATCCTAGGTGATAATTCACCCCTCCACTTT | CASRARILGDNSPLHF
TRBJ1-5 | few | TRBD1 | TRBV7-8 | TGTGCCAGCAGCCCTGATAGCCGGACAGGGGCTGTTCAGCCCCAGCATTTT | CASSPDSRTGAVQPQHF
TRBJ2-5 | NA | NA | TRBV25-1 | TGTGCCAGCAGTGCGTTGGGGGCCCGGCAAGAGACCCAGTACTTC | CASSALGARQETQYF
TRBJ1-6 | NA | TRBD1 | TRBV9 | TGTGCCAGCAGCAGGGGGGACAGGGTCAATTCACCCCTCCACTTT | CASSRGDRVNSPLHF
TRBJ1-1 | NA | NA | TRBV9 | TGTGCCAGCAGCGTAGGGACAGAGAACACTGAAGCTTTCTTT | CASSVGTENTEAFF
TRBJ2-5 | NA | NA | TRBV5-4 | TGTGCCAGCAGCTTCCCAGGGGAAGAGACCCAGTACTTC | CASSFPGEETQYF
TRBJ1-3 | NA | NA | TRBV6-6 | TGTGCCAGCAGTTACTCCGGAGGGCGAAACACCATATATTTT | CASSYSGGRNTIYF
TRBJ2-5 | few | TRBD2 | TRBV4-1 | TGCGCCAGCAGCCCCTGGGGGACTAGCGGGGTGGAGACCCAGTACTTC | CASSPWGTSGVETQYF
TRBJ1-2 | NA | NA | TRBV19 | TGTGCCAGTAGCCGGGTTGGGGCAGGGGAAAACTACACCTTC | CASSRVGAGENYTF
TRBJ2-7 | NA | TRBD1 | TRBV23-1 | TGCGCCAGCAGTCAATCCCCGGGACAGCACCCCTACGAGCAGTACTTC | CASSQSPGQHPYEQYF
TRBJ1-3 | once | TRBD1 | TRBV18 | TGTGCCAGCTCACCGGACAGGGGGCACGGAAACACCATATATTTT | CASSPDRGHGNTIYF
TRBJ2-7 | NA | NA | TRBV2 | TGTGCCAGCAGAGAAGAGACAGTCTCCTACGAGCAGTACTTC | CASREETVSYEQYF
TRBJ1-2 | few | TRBD1 | TRBV9 | TGTGCCAGCAGCCCGGGGACAGTAGAAATCTATGGCTACACCTTC | CASSPGTVEIYGYTF
TRBJ1-3 | NA | NA | TRBV30 | TGTGCCTGGAGCGAGTACGGAAACACCATATATTTT | CAWSEYGNTIYF
TRBJ2-2 | once | NA | TRBV5-6 | TGTGCCAGCAGCTTATGGGGACTCACCGGGGAGCTGTTTTTT | CASSLWGLTGELFF
TRBJ1-2 | NA | NA | TRBV29-1 | TGCAGCGTAGTCGGCTCAGGCTATGGCTACACCTTC | CSVVGSGYGYTF
TRBJ2-3 | NA | TRBD1 | TRBV5-4 | TGTGCCAGCAGACACACAGGGGTCACAGATACGCAGTATTTT | CASRHTGVTDTQYF
TRBJ1-3 | NA | NA | TRBV4-3 | TGCGCCAGCAGCCAAGCAAGGGGGACTGGAAACACCATATATTTT | CASSQARGTGNTIYF
TRBJ2-3 | NA | TRBD1 | TRBV18 | TGTGCCAGCTCACTGGGACAGGGCACAGATACGCAGTATTTT | CASSLGQGTDTQYF
TRBJ1-4 | NA | NA | TRBV7-2 | TGTGCCAGCAGCTTCAGCTTTGGAGATAATGAAAAACTGTTTTTT | CASSFSFGDNEKLFF
TRBJ2-2 | NA | NA | TRBV5-1 | TGCGCCAGCAGCCGCTGGGCAGCGAACACCGGGGAGCTGTTTTTT | CASSRWAANTGELFF
TRBJ1-1 | few | NA | TRBV2 | TGTGCCAGCAGTGGAGGCAGGGGGAACACTGAAGCTTTCTTT | CASSGGRGNTEAFF
TRBJ2-7 | NA | NA | TRBV3-1/TRBV3-2 | TGTGCCAGCAGCCAGGGCCCGGTCGGGGCCTACGAGCAGTACTTC | CASSQGPVGAYEQYF
TRBJ1-1 | NA | NA | TRBV28 | TGTGCCAGCAGGGGGGGAGGGAACACTGAAGCTTTCTTT | CASRGGGNTEAFF
TRBJ1-2 | NA | TRBD1 | TRBV7-8 | TGTGCCAGCAGCTTAGAGGCAGGGGGTTTCTATGGCTACACCTTC | CASSLEAGGFYGYTF
TRBJ2-7 | NA | NA | TRBV29-1 | TGCAGCGTTTCTGAGGGATCGCAGTACTTC | CSVSEGSQYF
TRBJ1-1 | NA | NA | TRBV13 | TGTGCCACTTCCACGAGGGTGAACACTGAAGCTTTCTTT | CATSTRVNTEAFF
TRBJ2-6 | NA | TRBD1 | TRBV2 | TGTGCCAGCAGTGCCGGGACAGGGGGGTCTGGGGCCAACGTCCTGACTTTC | CASSAGTGGSGANVLTF
TRBJ1-4 | NA | NA | TRBV7-8 | TGTGCCAGCAGCTTACTTCTGCGAGAAGCTAATGAAAAACTGTTTTTT | CASSLLLREANEKLFF
TRBJ2-5 | NA | NA | TRBV10-2 | TGCGCCAGCGGGTGGACAGAAGAGACCCAGTACTTC | CASGWTEETQYF
TRBJ1-2 | NA | TRBD1 | TRBV7-9 | TGTGCCAGCAGCTCTACGAGACAGGGAAGCTACACCTTC | CASSSTRQGSYTF
TRBJ2-3 | NA | TRBD1 | TRBV4-1 | TGCGCCAGCAGCCCTTACCGGGACAGGAGCACAGATACGCAGTATTTT | CASSPYRDRSTDTQYF
TRBJ1-5 | NA | NA | TRBV19 | TGTGCCAGTAGTACCCACCGGGACAACCTCCTTTATAGCAATCAGCCCCAGCATTTT | CASSTHRDNLLYSNQPQHF
TRBJ2-5 | NA | NA | TRBV6-5 | TGTGCCAGCAGCTTCTTAGCGGCGCCTAAAGAGACCCAGTACTTC | CASSFLAAPKETQYF
TRBJ1-3 | NA | NA | TRBV2 | TGTGCCAGCAGTGAAGAGGGAGGGACTGGAAACACCATATATTTT | CASSEEGGTGNTIYF